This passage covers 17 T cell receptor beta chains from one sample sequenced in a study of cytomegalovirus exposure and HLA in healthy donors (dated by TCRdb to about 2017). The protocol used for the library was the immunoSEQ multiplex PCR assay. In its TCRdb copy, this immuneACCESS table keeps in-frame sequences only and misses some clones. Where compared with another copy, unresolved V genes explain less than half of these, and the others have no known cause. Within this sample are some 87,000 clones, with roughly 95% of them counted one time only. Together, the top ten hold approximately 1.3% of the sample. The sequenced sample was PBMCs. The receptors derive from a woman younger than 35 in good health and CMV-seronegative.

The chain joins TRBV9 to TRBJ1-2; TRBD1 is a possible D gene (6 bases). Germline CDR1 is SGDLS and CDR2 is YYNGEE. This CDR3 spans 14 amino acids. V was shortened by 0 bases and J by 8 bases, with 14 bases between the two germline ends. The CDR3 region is CASSVVGTGRGYTF. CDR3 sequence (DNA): TGTGCCAGCAGCGTAGTGGGAACAGGGCGCGGCTACACCTTC. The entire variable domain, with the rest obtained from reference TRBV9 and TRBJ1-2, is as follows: DSGVTQTPKHLITATGQRVTLRCSPRSGDLSVYWYQQSLDQGLQFLIQYYNGEERAKGNILERFSAQQFPDLHSELNLSSLELGDSALYFCASSVVGTGRGYTFGSGTRLTVV.

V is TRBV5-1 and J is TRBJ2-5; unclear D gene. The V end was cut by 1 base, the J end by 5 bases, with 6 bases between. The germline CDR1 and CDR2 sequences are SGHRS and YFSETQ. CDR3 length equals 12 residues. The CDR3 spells CASSLTGETQYF. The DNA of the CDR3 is TGCGCCAGCAGCTTGACCGGGGAGACCCAGTACTTC.

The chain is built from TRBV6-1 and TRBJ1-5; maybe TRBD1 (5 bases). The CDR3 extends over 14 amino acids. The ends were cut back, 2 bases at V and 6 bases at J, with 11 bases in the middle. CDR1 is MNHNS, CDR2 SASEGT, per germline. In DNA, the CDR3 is TGTGCCAGCAGTGAAATCCGGAGGGGTCAGCCCCAGCATTTT. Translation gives CASSEIRRGQPQHF.

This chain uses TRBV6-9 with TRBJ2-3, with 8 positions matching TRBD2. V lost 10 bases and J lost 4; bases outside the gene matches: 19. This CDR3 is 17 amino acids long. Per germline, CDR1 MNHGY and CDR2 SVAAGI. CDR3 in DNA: TGTGCCACCGGGGTCGACTATAAGCGGGAGTGGCCAGATACGCAGTATTTT. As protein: CATGVDYKREWPDTQYF.

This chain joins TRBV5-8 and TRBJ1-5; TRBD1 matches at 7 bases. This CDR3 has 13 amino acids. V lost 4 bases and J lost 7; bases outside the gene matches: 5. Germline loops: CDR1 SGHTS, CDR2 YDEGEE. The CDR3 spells CASSGTVGQPQHF. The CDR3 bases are TGTGCCAGCAGCGGGACAGTTGGGCAGCCCCAGCATTTT.

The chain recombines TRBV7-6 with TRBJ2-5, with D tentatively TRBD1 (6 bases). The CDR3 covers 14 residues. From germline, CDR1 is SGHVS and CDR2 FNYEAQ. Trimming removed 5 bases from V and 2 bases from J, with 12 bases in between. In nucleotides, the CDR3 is TGTGCCAGCAGCGTCGGGACAACTCAAGAGACCCAGTACTTC. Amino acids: CASSVGTTQETQYF.

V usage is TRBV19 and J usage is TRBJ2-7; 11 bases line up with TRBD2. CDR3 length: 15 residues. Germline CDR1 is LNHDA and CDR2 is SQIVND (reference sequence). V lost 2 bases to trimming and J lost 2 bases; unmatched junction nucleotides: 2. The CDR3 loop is CASSIRLAGPYEQYF. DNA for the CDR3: TGTGCCAGTAGTATAAGACTAGCGGGACCCTACGAGCAGTACTTC. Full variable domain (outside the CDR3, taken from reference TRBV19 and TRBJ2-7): DGGITQSPKYLFRKEGQNVTLSCEQNLNHDAMYWYRQDPGQGLRLIYYSQIVNDFQKGDIAEGYSVSREKKESFPLTVTSAQKNPTAFYLCASSIRLAGPYEQYFGPGTRLTVT.

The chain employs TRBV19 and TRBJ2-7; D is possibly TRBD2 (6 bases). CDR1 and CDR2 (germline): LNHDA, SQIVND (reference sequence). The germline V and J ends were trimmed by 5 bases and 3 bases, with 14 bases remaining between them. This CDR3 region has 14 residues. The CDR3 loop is CASSAAGGIYEQYF. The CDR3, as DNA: TGTGCCAGTAGTGCCGCCGGCGGGATCTACGAGCAGTACTTC. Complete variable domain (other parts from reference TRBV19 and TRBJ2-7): DGGITQSPKYLFRKEGQNVTLSCEQNLNHDAMYWYRQDPGQGLRLIYYSQIVNDFQKGDIAEGYSVSREKKESFPLTVTSAQKNPTAFYLCASSAAGGIYEQYFGPGTRLTVT.

CDR3 in amino acids: CASSETGSNQPQHF. The CDR3 DNA sequence: TGCGCCAGCAGTGAGACAGGGTCCAATCAGCCCCAGCATTTT. The chain carries TRBV10-2 and TRBJ1-5; the D gene is possibly TRBD1 (6 bases). CDR3 length: 14 residues. The V gene's germline CDR1 is WSHSY and CDR2 SAAADI. Deletions cut 2 bases from V and 3 bases from J, with 8 bases between.

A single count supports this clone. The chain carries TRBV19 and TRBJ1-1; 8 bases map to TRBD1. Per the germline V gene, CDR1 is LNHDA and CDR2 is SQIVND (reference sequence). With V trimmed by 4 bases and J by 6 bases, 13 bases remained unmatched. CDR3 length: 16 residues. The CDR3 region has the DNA TGTGCCAGTAGTACCCGGGACAGGAGATTTCGTGCTGAAGCTTTCTTT. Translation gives CASSTRDRRFRAEAFF.

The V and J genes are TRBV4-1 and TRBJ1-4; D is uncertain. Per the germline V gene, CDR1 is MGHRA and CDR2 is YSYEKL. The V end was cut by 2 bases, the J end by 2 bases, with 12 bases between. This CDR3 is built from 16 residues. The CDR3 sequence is CASSQPSLTTNEKLFF. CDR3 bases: TGCGCCAGCAGCCAACCGAGTTTAACTACTAATGAAAAACTGTTTTTT.

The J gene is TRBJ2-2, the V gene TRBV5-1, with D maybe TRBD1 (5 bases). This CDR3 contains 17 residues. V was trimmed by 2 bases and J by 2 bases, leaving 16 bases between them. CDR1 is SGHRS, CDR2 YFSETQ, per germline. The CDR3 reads CASSLMDKAPNTGELFF. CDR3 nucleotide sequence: TGCGCCAGCAGCTTAATGGACAAAGCACCCAACACCGGGGAGCTGTTTTTT.

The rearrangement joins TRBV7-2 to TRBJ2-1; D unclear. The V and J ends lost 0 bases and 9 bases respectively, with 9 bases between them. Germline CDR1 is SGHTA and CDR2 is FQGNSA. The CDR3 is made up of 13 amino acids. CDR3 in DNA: TGTGCCAGCAGCTTAGCGCGTGGTATTGAGCAGTTCTTC. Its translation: CASSLARGIEQFF. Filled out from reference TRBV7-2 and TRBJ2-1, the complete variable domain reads GAGVSQSPSNKVTEKGKDVELRCDPISGHTALYWYRQSLGQGLEFLIYFQGNSAPDKSGLPSDRFSAERTGGSVSTLTIQRTQQEDSAVYLCASSLARGIEQFFGPGTRLTVL.

The CDR3 protein is CASSWNWDSSYEQYF. In nucleotides, the CDR3 is TGCGCCAGCAGCTGGAACTGGGACAGCTCCTACGAGCAGTACTTC. This sequence joins TRBV5-1 and TRBJ2-7; 7 bases line up with TRBD1. The CDR3 is made up of 15 amino acids. Germline V lookup: CDR1 SGHRS, CDR2 YFSETQ. V shed 3 bases, J shed 0 bases, and the junction held 6 bases outside the gene matches. The whole variable domain, filled in from reference TRBV5-1 and TRBJ2-7, reads KAGVTQTPRYLIKTRGQQVTLSCSPISGHRSVSWYQQTPGQGLQFLFEYFSETQRNKGNFPGRFSGRQFSNSRSEMNVSTLELGDSALYLCASSWNWDSSYEQYFGPGTRLTVT.

CDR3: CASSEMGAVSSYEQYF. Written as DNA, the CDR3 is TGCGCCAGCAGTGAGATGGGGGCAGTGAGCTCCTACGAGCAGTACTTC. This chain joins TRBV10-1 and TRBJ2-7; D is perhaps TRBD1 (6 bases). Germline lookup yields CDR1 WNHNN and CDR2 SYGVQD (reference sequence). Trimming removed 2 bases at V and 0 bases at J, with 14 bases between. The CDR3 sequence is 16 residues long.

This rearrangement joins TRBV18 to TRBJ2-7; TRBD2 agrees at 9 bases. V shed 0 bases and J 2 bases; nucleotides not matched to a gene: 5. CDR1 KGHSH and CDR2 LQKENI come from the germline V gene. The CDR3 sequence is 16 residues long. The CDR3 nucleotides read TGTGCCAGCTCACCACCGAGGTTAGCGGGGGCCTACGAGCAGTACTTC. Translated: CASSPPRLAGAYEQYF.

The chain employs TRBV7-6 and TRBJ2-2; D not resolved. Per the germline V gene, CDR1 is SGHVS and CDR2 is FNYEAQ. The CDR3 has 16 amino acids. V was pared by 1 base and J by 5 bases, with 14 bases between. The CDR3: CASSLESPPWTGELFF. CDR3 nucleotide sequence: TGTGCCAGCAGCTTAGAGAGCCCCCCGTGGACCGGGGAGCTGTTTTTT.